The entry below gives a single TCR beta chain sequence along with its context. Its antigen is unknown. This sample was included in a study of blood T cells in healthy people across ages. Study summary: The capture of about one barcoded beta molecule per two T cells was achieved by template switching.

Combining a sample-barcoded 5' primer with a J-beta primer mix, a second PCR ran for roughly 7 to 11 cycles. Each cDNA molecule was tagged by a template-switch adaptor with 12 random nucleotides. MiXCR was run by TCRdb on the 5' RACE reads, yielding one entry per CDR3 protein. The sample has around 400,000 distinct CDR3 sequences, 45% to 60% seen once. General study findings and limits: Using unsorted PBMCs precluded a conclusive naive versus antigen-experienced comparison.

CDR1 is MDHEN and CDR2 is SYDVKM in the germline V gene. The junction had 5 bases not matched to a gene; V was cut back by 11 bases and J by 7 bases. This CDR3 is built from 10 residues. The chain employs TRBV28 and TRBJ2-7, with TRBD2 matching 7 bases. This clonotype originated in a man in his fifties or sixties in good health. The specimen sequenced was blood. In DNA form, the CDR3 reads TGTGCCTCTGGGAGGGGTGAGCAGTACTTC. Protein sequence: CASGRGEQYF. Complete variable domain (other parts from reference TRBV28 and TRBJ2-7): DVKVTQSSRYLVKRTGEKVFLECVQDMDHENMFWYRQDPGLGLRLIYFSYDVKMKEKGDIPEGYSVSREKKERFSLILESASTNQTSMYLCASGRGEQYFGPGTRLTVT.